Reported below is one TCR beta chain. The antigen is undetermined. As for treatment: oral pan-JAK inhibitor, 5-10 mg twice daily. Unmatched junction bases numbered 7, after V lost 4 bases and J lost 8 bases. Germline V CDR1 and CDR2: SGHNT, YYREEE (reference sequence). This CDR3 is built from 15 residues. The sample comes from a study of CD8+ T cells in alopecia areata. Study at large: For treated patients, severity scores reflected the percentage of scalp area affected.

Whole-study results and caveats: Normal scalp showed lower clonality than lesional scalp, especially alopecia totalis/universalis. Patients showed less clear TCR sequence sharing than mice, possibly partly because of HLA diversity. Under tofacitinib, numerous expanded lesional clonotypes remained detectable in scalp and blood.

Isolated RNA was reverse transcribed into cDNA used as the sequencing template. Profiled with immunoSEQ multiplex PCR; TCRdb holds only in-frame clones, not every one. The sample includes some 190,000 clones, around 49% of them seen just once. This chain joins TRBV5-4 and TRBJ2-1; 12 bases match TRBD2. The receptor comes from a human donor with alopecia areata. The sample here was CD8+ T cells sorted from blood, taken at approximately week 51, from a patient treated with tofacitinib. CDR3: CASSPLAGGPHEQFF. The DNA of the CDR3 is TGTGCCAGCAGCCCTCTAGCGGGGGGGCCGCATGAGCAGTTCTTC.